A single sample gave rise to the 8 T cell receptor beta chains below, sequenced in a study of blood T cell repertoires in COVID-19. Only in-frame clones appear in the TCRdb table, and some are missing; sequencing was by immunoSEQ multiplex PCR. The repertoire includes 150,000 to 200,000 clones, over 80% of them detected once, and over 5% sits in the top ten. Sequencing was carried out using PBMCs or T cells enriched from blood (not recorded which). The receptors come from a man aged 65 to 79 who had been exposed to COVID-19.

This clone showed up just a few times. V usage is TRBV7-2 and J usage is TRBJ2-2, with a tentative D call TRBD1 (6 bases). This CDR3 is built from 14 residues. From germline, CDR1 is SGHTA and CDR2 FQGNSA. Trimming shortened V by 4 bases and J by 5 bases, and 11 bases separated the two germline ends. The CDR3 is CASSSQQGTGELFF. CDR3 sequence (DNA): TGTGCCAGCAGCTCACAACAGGGAACCGGGGAGCTGTTTTTT.

The gene calls are TRBV7-6 and TRBJ1-4; TRBD1 is a possible D gene (5 bases). From germline, CDR1 is SGHVS and CDR2 FNYEAQ. The V end lost 1 base, the J end lost 7 bases, and 13 bases lay between the germline ends. The CDR3 length is 15 residues. The CDR3 sequence: CASSLGLGGSEKLFF. The CDR3 DNA is TGTGCCAGCAGCTTAGGTCTGGGGGGAAGTGAAAAACTGTTTTTT.

The V call is TRBV6-1, the J call TRBJ1-4; unclear D gene. V dropped 3 bases and J dropped 0 bases, with 5 bases sitting between them. Germline CDR1 reads MNHNS; CDR2 reads SASEGT. The CDR3 is 14 residues long. Here the CDR3 reads CASSDVPTNEKLFF. In nucleotides, the CDR3 is TGTGCCAGCAGTGACGTCCCAACTAATGAAAAACTGTTTTTT.

This clone was seen once. In DNA, the CDR3 is TGTGCCAGCAGTTCCCCGTCTGACAGGGGGGGCTATGGCTACACCTTC. Amino acid sequence: CASSSPSDRGGYGYTF. V and J are TRBV28 and TRBJ1-2, with TRBD1 identical over 9 bases. The J segment lost 4 bases and the V segment lost 4 bases, leaving 10 bases of the junction unmatched. The CDR3 covers 16 residues. The germline V gene has CDR1 MDHEN and CDR2 SYDVKM.

This chain connects TRBV19 to TRBJ1-2; 8 positions agree with TRBD1. The CDR3 totals 15 residues. Germline values: CDR1 LNHDA, CDR2 SQIVND (reference sequence). Trimming removed 6 bases from V and 7 bases from J; junction bases left unmatched: 13. The CDR3 region has the DNA TGTGCCAGTAGAACTGCCGGGACAGGACCTTCTGGCTACACCTTC. It is translated as CASRTAGTGPSGYTF.

The CDR3 loop reads CASSLGTGRGTGELFF. The CDR3, as DNA: TGTGCCAGCAGCTTAGGGACAGGGCGGGGCACCGGGGAGCTGTTTTTT. This chain links TRBV7-9 with TRBJ2-2; the match to TRBD1 covers 8 bases. The V gene end was trimmed by 1 base and the J gene end by 4 bases; junction bases not matched to a gene: 5. CDR1 SEHNR and CDR2 FQNEAQ come from the germline V gene (reference sequence). The CDR3 is 16 amino acids.

The gene calls are TRBV7-3 and TRBJ1-1; no clear D gene. V was trimmed by 5 bases and J by 2 bases, leaving 12 bases between them. The CDR3 is made up of 14 amino acids. Germline loops: CDR1 SGHTA, CDR2 FQGTGA. This CDR3 reads CASSLEGTNTEAFF. CDR3 DNA sequence: TGTGCCAGCAGCCTTGAGGGTACTAACACTGAAGCTTTCTTT.

The rearrangement joins TRBV5-8 to TRBJ2-1, with TRBD2 identical over 7 bases. Unmatched junction bases numbered 8, after V lost 1 base and J lost 10 bases. Germline V lookup: CDR1 SGHTS, CDR2 YDEGEE. The CDR3 is 14 amino acids. The CDR3 loop is CASSLRLASREQFF. CDR3 nucleotide sequence: TGTGCCAGCAGCTTGCGACTAGCCTCCCGGGAGCAGTTCTTC.